Following are 6 T cell receptor beta chains from one sample sequenced in a study of shared clonotypes between healthy human individuals. Naive CD8 cells lacked CD45RO, underwent positive selection for CCR7 and left out terminally differentiated effector memory CD45RA+ cells. Sequenced by immunoSEQ multiplex PCR; TCRdb stores in-frame clones only, minus some. The repertoire holds around 2.1 million clones, with about 92% as singletons. Material for sequencing was naive CD8+ T cells from PBMCs. These TCRs come from a man aged 18 to 29 in good health. Some clones in this sample may be carry-over from other donors' samples.

The chain has TRBV5-1 and TRBJ2-4; 9 bases fit TRBD2. V shed 2 bases and J 5 bases; nucleotides not matched to a gene: 5. The CDR3 totals 15 residues. CDR1 SGHRS and CDR2 YFSETQ come from the germline V gene. The CDR3 DNA reads as TGCGCCAGCAGCTTTAGCGGGAGTGGAGAAAACATTCAGTACTTC. Translated: CASSFSGSGENIQYF.

V and J are TRBV5-1 and TRBJ2-3; D uncertain. CDR3 size: 16 residues. Trimming stripped 2 bases from V and 1 base from J, with 14 bases between. Germline V gene sequence: CDR1 SGHRS, CDR2 YFSETQ. Here the CDR3 reads CASSLVGLSRTDTQYF. The CDR3 nucleotides are TGCGCCAGCAGCTTAGTTGGGTTAAGCCGCACAGATACGCAGTATTTT.

As for this clone: At the DNA level, this CDR3 is encoded by other sequences in the same sample as well. The chain employs TRBV28 and TRBJ1-2; maybe TRBD1 (6 bases). V lost 2 bases and J lost 3, with 7 bases in between. This CDR3 contains 13 residues. Germline CDR1 and CDR2: MDHEN and SYDVKM. DNA for the CDR3: TGTGCCAGCAGTTTACAGGGGTACTATGGCTACACCTTC. It is translated as CASSLQGYYGYTF.

The chain links TRBV27 to TRBJ2-5, with unresolved D. V lost 6 bases and J 0 bases, leaving 11 bases between the germline ends. CDR1 is MNHEY, CDR2 SMNVEV, per germline (reference sequence). The CDR3 extends over 14 amino acids. This CDR3 reads CASRPKPYQETQYF. In nucleotides, the CDR3 is TGTGCCAGCAGGCCGAAACCGTACCAAGAGACCCAGTACTTC.

Concerning this clone itself: A much larger clone differs from this one at a single base, so this may be a read error. The chain employs TRBV27 and TRBJ2-5; unclear D gene. Near its end, the DNA agrees better with TRBJ2-7, so the J call may be wrong. The CDR3 is made up of 11 amino acids. Germline CDR1 and CDR2: MNHEY and SMNVEV (reference sequence). CDR3 protein: CASSFGYEQYF. CDR3 DNA: TGTGCCAGCAGTTTCGGGTACGAGCAGTACTTC.

The chain has TRBV7-9 and TRBJ2-1, with 11 bases that match TRBD2. In germline, CDR1 is SEHNR, CDR2 FQNEAQ (reference sequence). The CDR3 length is 15 residues. The ends lost 1 base at V and 9 bases at J; junction bases unmatched: 5. The CDR3: CASSLDWLAGGEQFF. In nucleotides, the CDR3 is TGTGCCAGCAGCTTAGATTGGCTAGCGGGAGGTGAGCAGTTCTTC.